Below are 25 T cell receptor beta chains sequenced from a single sample in a study of identical twins. Each CDR3 protein gets one entry after TCRdb re-called the 5' RACE reads with MiXCR. The data show just over 500,000 distinct CDR3 sequences, about 20% seen once. The data were also submitted as part of a second study, on T cells expressing NK-cell markers.

Sequencing used CD4+ T cells sorted from blood. Receptors originate from a woman between 18 and 29 years old in good health.

Ten or more counts support this clonotype. The chain couples TRBV12-3 or TRBV12-4 to TRBJ1-5, with a possible D match to TRBD1 (5 bases). Trimming took 6 bases from V and 7 from J, leaving 13 bases between them. This CDR3 contains 13 residues. CDR3 protein: CASSPGQGQPQHF. The CDR3 nucleotides are TGTGCCAGCAGCCCAGGGCAAGGCCAGCCCCAGCATTTT.

This clonotype was counted between two and nine times. The chain is built from TRBV20-1 and TRBJ2-1; D not certain. The CDR3 sequence is 14 residues long. The V gene's germline CDR1 is DFQATT and CDR2 SNEGSKA (reference sequence). Trimming pared 6 bases from V and 0 bases from J, leaving 12 bases between. CDR3 nucleotide sequence: TGCAGTGCCCCGACGGAGAGCTCCTACAATGAGCAGTTCTTC. Residues: CSAPTESSYNEQFF.

The chain is built from TRBV21-1 and TRBJ2-1. TRBV21-1 is a pseudogene segment. This CDR3 is built from 16 residues. CDR3 in DNA: TGTGCCAGCAGCAAGGGAAGCGGGAGCTCCTACAATGAGCAGTTCTTC. Translated, it gives CASSKGSGSSYNEQFF.

This clonotype turned up a few times. This sequence joins TRBV19 and TRBJ2-6; 7 nucleotides line up with TRBD2. V trimming: 1 base; J trimming: 0 bases; junction bases outside the gene matches: 6. This CDR3 spans 18 amino acids. Per the germline V gene, CDR1 is LNHDA and CDR2 is SQIVND (reference sequence). CDR3 in amino acids: CASSIGGGETSGANVLTF. The CDR3 DNA reads TGTGCCAGTAGTATAGGTGGGGGGGAAACCTCTGGGGCCAACGTCCTGACTTTC.

The chain recombines TRBV11-2 with TRBJ2-2, with TRBD1 matching 9 bases. J gave up 2 bases and V 4 bases, and 11 bases lay outside the gene matches. Germline V gene data show CDR1 as SGHAT and CDR2 as FQNNGV. CDR3 size: 18 residues. In DNA form, the CDR3 reads TGTGCCAGCAGCTATCGTCCCGGGACAGGGTTCAACACCGGGGAGCTGTTTTTT. This gives the protein CASSYRPGTGFNTGELFF.

The J gene is TRBJ2-1, the V gene TRBV4-2, with 11 bases lining up with TRBD2. CDR1 LGHNA and CDR2 YNFKEQ come from the germline V gene. The CDR3 is 16 amino acids. V lost 7 bases to trimming and J lost 9 bases; unmatched junction nucleotides: 14. CDR3 bases: TGTGCCAGCACCTCAAGGGGGACTAGCGGTGGCGGTGAGCAGTTCTTC. Translation: CASTSRGTSGGGEQFF.

This clonotype came up a few times. This chain's CDR3 is CATRRTAYTEAFF. CDR3 nucleotides: TGTGCCACCCGAAGGACGGCTTACACTGAAGCTTTCTTT. The V and J genes are TRBV12-3 or TRBV12-4 and TRBJ1-1, with no clear D. V was pared by 10 bases and J by 3 bases, with 15 bases between. The CDR3 is 13 amino acids.

This sequence joins TRBV30 and TRBJ1-2; maybe TRBD1 (6 bases). Trimming cost V 4 bases and J 4 bases, with 19 bases left between them. Germline V gene data show CDR1 as GTSNPN and CDR2 as SVGIG (reference sequence). This CDR3 comprises 15 residues. The CDR3 protein is CAWKTGPSRIYGYTF. Written as DNA, the CDR3 is TGTGCCTGGAAGACAGGTCCCTCCAGGATCTATGGCTACACCTTC. The full variable domain, in which reference TRBV30 and TRBJ1-2 provide the parts outside the CDR3, is SQTIHQWPATLVQPVGSPLSLECTVEGTSNPNLYWYRQAAGRGLQLLFYSVGIGQISSEVPQNLSASRPQDRQFILSSKKLLLSDSGFYLCAWKTGPSRIYGYTFGSGTRLTVV.

This clonotype turned up a few times. The V and J genes are TRBV12-3 or TRBV12-4 and TRBJ1-4; D not resolved. The germline V and J ends were trimmed by 1 base and 5 bases, with 11 bases remaining between them. This CDR3 region has 15 residues. CDR3 sequence (DNA): TGTGCCAGCAGTTTAGGCGGATCGGGAAATGAAAAACTGTTTTTT. Amino acids: CASSLGGSGNEKLFF.

This clonotype appeared a few times. This sequence joins TRBV11-2 and TRBJ2-1; 9 bases line up with TRBD1. CDR1 is SGHAT, CDR2 FQNNGV, per germline. J lost 2 bases, V lost 0 bases, and 2 bases had no gene match. The CDR3 spans 16 residues. CDR3 loop: CASSLEQGATYNEQFF. The CDR3 DNA follows: TGTGCCAGCAGCTTAGAACAGGGGGCAACCTACAATGAGCAGTTCTTC.

The sample holds many counts of this clonotype. The V gene is TRBV12-3 or TRBV12-4, the J gene TRBJ1-2; 9 bases map to TRBD1. V lost 5 bases to trimming and J lost 2 bases; unmatched junction nucleotides: 3. The CDR3 extends over 14 amino acids. CDR3 sequence reads: CASSVTGGNYGYTF. The CDR3 coding sequence is TGTGCCAGCAGTGTAACAGGGGGCAACTATGGCTACACCTTC.

J is TRBJ2-1 and V is TRBV10-3; D is unclear. Between the trimmed V and J ends, which lost 7 bases and 6 bases, there was a span of 10 bases. CDR1 is ENHRY, CDR2 SYGVKD, per germline. The CDR3 totals 12 residues. Here the CDR3 reads CAIKHDPNEQFF. CDR3 DNA sequence: TGTGCCATCAAGCATGATCCCAATGAGCAGTTCTTC.

This clonotype was counted a few times. This chain joins TRBV5-1 and TRBJ2-1; maybe TRBD2 (5 bases). CDR3 length: 16 amino acids. V shed 0 bases and J shed 1 base, with 11 bases lying between them. Per the germline V gene, CDR1 is SGHRS and CDR2 is YFSETQ. The chain's CDR3 is CASSLAVGVSYNEQFF. The CDR3 nucleotides are TGCGCCAGCAGCTTGGCGGTCGGGGTTTCCTACAATGAGCAGTTCTTC.

In this sample, this clonotype turned up a few times. V usage is TRBV3-1 and J usage is TRBJ2-5; no reliable D call. The CDR3 is 16 residues long. Germline loops: CDR1 LGHDT, CDR2 YNNKEL (reference sequence). V shed 1 base and J shed 0 bases, with 12 bases lying between them. CDR3 sequence (DNA): TGTGCCAGCAGCCAAGGGCCTCAGATGTACCAAGAGACCCAGTACTTC. This codes for CASSQGPQMYQETQYF.

This rearrangement joins TRBV12-3 or TRBV12-4 to TRBJ2-1; the D call may be TRBD1 or TRBD2 (6 bases each). The CDR3 covers 17 residues. The ends were cut back, 4 bases at V and 3 bases at J, with 19 bases in the middle. CDR3 nucleotides: TGTGCCAGCAGTTCTCCGGTCGGGGGCGGTTTCTACAATGAGCAGTTCTTC. Protein sequence: CASSSPVGGGFYNEQFF.

As to this clonotype: The junction and the germline gene differ at one end; a read error may be behind it. The V call is TRBV5-1, the J call TRBJ2-7; TRBD2 is a possible D gene (6 bases). CDR1 is SGHRS, CDR2 YFSETQ, per germline. The CDR3 runs to 13 residues. The CDR3 sequence: CASSLGPPGLPLF. CDR3 in DNA: TGCGCCAGCAGCTTGGGACCTCCGGGACTCCCACTTTTC.

This clonotype was counted between two and nine times. The rearrangement links TRBV5-1 to TRBJ2-3, with D perhaps matching TRBD1 or TRBD2 (6 bases each). CDR3 length equals 16 residues. V dropped 4 bases and J dropped 3 bases, with 18 bases sitting between them. CDR1 and CDR2 from the germline V gene are SGHRS and YFSETQ. The CDR3 nucleotides are TGCGCCAGCAGCAAGGGGGACTCTACCAAAACAGATACGCAGTATTTT. Its translation: CASSKGDSTKTDTQYF.

The chain combines TRBV20-1 with TRBJ2-7, with D maybe TRBD1 (5 bases). This CDR3 contains 14 residues. Germline lookup yields CDR1 DFQATT and CDR2 SNEGSKA (reference sequence). Trimming took off 5 bases at V and 3 bases at J, with 17 bases between the two ends. CDR3 sequence: CSAPRLRGFYEQYF. The CDR3 bases are TGCAGTGCTCCGAGACTTAGGGGTTTCTACGAGCAGTACTTC.

This chain joins TRBV5-1 and TRBJ2-5; D is unresolved. CDR1 is SGHRS and CDR2 is YFSETQ in the germline V gene. V gave up 0 bases and J gave up 5 bases, with 8 bases separating them. The CDR3 covers 13 residues. The CDR3 coding sequence is TGCGCCAGCAGCTTGGAGGGTACGGAGACCCAGTACTTC. Amino acid sequence: CASSLEGTETQYF.

In its sample, this clonotype was seen once. This CDR3 reads CASSPHPSVAGAKDTQYF. DNA of the CDR3: TGTGCCAGCAGCCCGCACCCCTCCGTAGCGGGAGCTAAGGATACGCAGTATTTT. The V and J genes are TRBV11-1 and TRBJ2-3; 9 bases are a match to TRBD2. CDR1 SGHAT and CDR2 FQDESV come from the germline V gene (reference sequence). The CDR3 is made up of 18 amino acids. V shed 5 bases and J 6 bases; nucleotides not matched to a gene: 18. Full variable domain (rest looked up from reference TRBV11-1 and TRBJ2-3): EAEVAQSPRYKITEKSQAVAFWCDPISGHATLYWYRQILGQGPELLVQFQDESVVDDSQLPKDRFSAERLKGVDSTLKIQPAELGDSAMYLCASSPHPSVAGAKDTQYFGPGTRLTVL.

There are a few counts of this clonotype. The gene calls are TRBV20-1 and TRBJ2-7; 7 positions agree with TRBD1. Germline V CDR1 and CDR2: DFQATT, SNEGSKA (reference sequence). The CDR3 runs to 12 residues. Trimming removed 5 bases from V and 7 bases from J; junction bases left unmatched: 8. In DNA form, the CDR3 reads TGCAGTGCTTTCAAGGGGGCGCGGGAGCAGTACTTC. This translates into CSAFKGAREQYF.

The chain couples TRBV9 to TRBJ1-6; unclear D gene. CDR3 length equals 13 residues. The V and J ends lost 1 base and 9 bases respectively, with 8 bases between them. Germline CDR1 is SGDLS and CDR2 is YYNGEE. Written as DNA, the CDR3 is TGTGCCAGCAGCGTAATGTCAGGTTCACCCCTCCACTTT. This gives the protein CASSVMSGSPLHF.

As for this clonotype: This may stem from a read error, because a much larger clone lies one nucleotide away. The chain is built from TRBV12-3 or TRBV12-4 and TRBJ1-2, with a possible D match to TRBD1 (5 bases). The CDR3 loop spans 15 amino acids. V dropped 4 bases and J dropped 12 bases, with 24 bases sitting between them. The CDR3 DNA reads TGTGCCAGCAGTTCCTCGGGACGGCATCCGAGGGGCCACACCTTC. This encodes CASSSSGRHPRGHTF.

This clonotype was detected only a few times. V is TRBV3-1 and J is TRBJ2-1, with D possibly being TRBD1 or TRBD2 (5 bases each). Germline V gene data show CDR1 as LGHDT and CDR2 as YNNKEL (reference sequence). This CDR3 has 15 residues. Trimming removed 6 bases at V and 4 bases at J, with 16 bases between. The DNA for the CDR3 is TGTGCCAGCAGGCTCGACGGGACGGGGTACAATGAGCAGTTCTTC. Translation gives CASRLDGTGYNEQFF.

This clonotype was seen at least ten times. The V and J genes are TRBV7-2 and TRBJ2-7; the D call may be TRBD1 or TRBD2 (5 bases each). The ends were cut back, 1 base at V and 2 bases at J, with 18 bases in the middle. Germline CDR1 reads SGHTA; CDR2 reads FQGNSA. This CDR3 region has 17 residues. The DNA of the CDR3 is TGTGCCAGCAGCTTAGTGGGCTCCCTTGGGGGTGCCTACGAGCAGTACTTC. It translates to CASSLVGSLGGAYEQYF.